This T cell receptor (beta chain) was profiled in a study of T cell responses to AZD1222 COVID-19 vaccine (dated by TCRdb to the early 2020s). General notes on the study: TCR sequencing was performed for over 230 trial participants, of whom approximately 200 were given two doses of AZD1222 and approximately 25 were given two doses of MenACWY control vaccine. Trial participants were enrolled into age subgroups of 18-55, 56-69 and 70-plus years, which contained around 140, 26 and 57 TCR-sequenced participants, respectively.

Paper-wide results and their limitations: After two AZD1222 doses, both the breadth and the depth of spike-specific TCRs were significantly higher than at day 0 and than in MenACWY recipients. Because no day 14 peak-response samples were available, the repertoires could be characterized only after the peak T cell response. Participants were mostly white British, with more females than males. The authors suggested clonal diversity may have been underestimated. Epitopes outside the regions mutated in the B.1.351 and B.1.1.7 variants were reportedly recognized by nearly half of the unique spike-specific TCRs. Only a handful of AZD1222 recipients were SARS-CoV-2 seropositive at baseline, limiting conclusions about previously exposed vaccinees. The whole spike protein was spanned by vaccine-associated CD4 TCRs, and dominant responses were seen in regions 160-218 and 743-854. In the small 56-69-year group, the increase in depth fell short of significance, most likely because of low power.

Remarks on this clone: Its binding antigen is unknown. One base away there is no much larger clone; base qualities are not given.

The time point label here, explained by the study, means: about 28 days (+/-7) after the second vaccine dose. AZD1222 recipients whose second dose came at about 4 weeks and those whose second dose came at about 12 weeks were combined into one group, since spike-specific TCR depth and breadth did not differ between the two schedules. Samples from vaccinated people were obtained from the UK trials COV001 and COV002, which included a single-blind randomized controlled phase 2/3 trial of AZD1222 (ChAdOx1 nCoV-19) in healthy adults. For TCRbeta chain sequencing, PBMC samples were collected from trial participants at day 0 and at day 28 after the second dose. The CDR3 regions of human TCRbeta chains were subjected to immunosequencing. From the authors' description of their analysis: Repertoire TCRs were matched against a reference library of SARS-CoV-2-specific TCRs generated with the MIRA antigen-specificity platform. Breadth meant the fraction of unique TCRs that were SARS-CoV-2-associated, whereas depth meant the fraction of total T cells that were SARS-CoV-2-associated. Using the MIRA data, each spike-specific TCR was mapped to the spike region that the TCR reacts to and placed in a CD4 or CD8 class. Log10-transformed breadth and depth values were compared by one-way ANOVA with Sidak's multiple comparisons tests. TCRdb stores this immuneACCESS table with in-frame sequences only. Part of the clones is absent; in the studies checked, under half of the shortfall reflects unresolved V genes, and no reason is known for the rest. V and J calls and clone size are given by that table; D and trimming were obtained from the DNA. Present in this sample are around 270,000 clones, about 94% of which were seen just once. Around 0.5% of the sample goes to the ten largest clones.

Trimming removed 5 bases from V and 5 bases from J; the gene matches leave 8 bases unexplained. From a lookup of the germline V gene (reference sequence), CDR1 and CDR2 are MNHNY and SVGAGI. The CDR3, cysteine through phenylalanine, is 14 amino acids long. Solely the CDR3 DNA is kept, with 42 bases framed from the first base. The specimen was peripheral blood, collected 28 days after the second AZD1222 dose. The TCR sequence derives from an adult who received the AZD1222 COVID-19 vaccine. The chain links TRBV6-6 with TRBJ2-5, with 7 bases matching TRBD1. The CDR3 protein is CASSRTTGKETQYF. The nucleotide sequence is given as TGTGCCAGCAGTAGAACGACAGGGAAGGAGACCCAGTACTTC.